The source of this T cell receptor (beta chain) is a study of T-cell reconstitution after alpha-beta-depleted transplantation in children (dated by TCRdb to the mid-2010s). A note on the overall study: T-cell immune reconstitution after TCRalphabeta/CD19-depleted allogeneic hematopoietic cell transplantation in children was quantitatively tracked in the study by means of TCR repertoire profiling.

There are a few counts of this clonotype. The specificity of this receptor is unknown. The input lacks base qualities; no much larger clone sits a single base away. In the germline V gene (reference sequence), CDR1 corresponds to SEHNR and CDR2 to FQNEAQ. Here V drops 6 bases and J drops 5 bases, and the junction holds 5 bases not matched to any gene. The CDR3 has 14 amino acids, counting the end cysteine and phenylalanine. This entry keeps only the CDR3 DNA: 42 bases, framed from base 1. Library prep was done by PCR. Instrument used: Illumina HiSeq 2500. Molecular barcoding was employed in the preparation of TCR libraries, with unique molecular identifiers being used to normalize TCRbeta repertoire quantification. Using fastp at Q25 and MiXCR, TCRdb reprocessed the public reads and kept productive beta chains. Entries that share a CDR3 protein sequence are merged under the most common genes and DNA. This sample has about 350,000 distinct CDR3 sequences in its table, and about 14% of those were observed once. Together, the top ten hold 3.5% to 4.5% of the sample.

The source was PBMCs, collected from the stem cell graft. The V gene is TRBV7-9 and the J gene is TRBJ2-2; TRBD1 matches 8 bases in the middle. The receptor's source is a human donor who donated a stem cell graft to a child with Fanconi anemia. The DNA sequence is TGTGCCAGCAGGTCGACAGGGGAGACCGGGGAGCTGTTTTTT. This yields the protein CASRSTGETGELFF.